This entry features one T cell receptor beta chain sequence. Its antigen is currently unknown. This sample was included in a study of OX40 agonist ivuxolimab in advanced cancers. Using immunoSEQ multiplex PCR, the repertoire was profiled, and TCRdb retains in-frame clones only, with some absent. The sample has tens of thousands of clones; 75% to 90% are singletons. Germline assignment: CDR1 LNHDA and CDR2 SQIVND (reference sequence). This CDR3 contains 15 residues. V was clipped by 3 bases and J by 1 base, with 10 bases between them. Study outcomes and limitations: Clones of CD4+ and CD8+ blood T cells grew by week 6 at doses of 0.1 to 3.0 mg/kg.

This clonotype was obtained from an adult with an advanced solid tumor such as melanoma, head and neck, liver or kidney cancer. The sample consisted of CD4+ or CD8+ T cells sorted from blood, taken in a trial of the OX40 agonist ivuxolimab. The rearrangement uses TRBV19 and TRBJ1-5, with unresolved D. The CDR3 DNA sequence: TGTGCCAGTAGTATGAAGGTGGGGAGCAATCAGCCCCAGCATTTT. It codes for CASSMKVGSNQPQHF.